This T cell receptor beta chain was captured by sequencing in a study of T cells in Graves' hyperthyroidism and ophthalmopathy. What was amplified from RNA transcripts were TCR beta CDR3 regions. HTBI primers were employed in a first-round RT-PCR of the TCR CDR3. MiXCR, applied by TCRdb to the multiplex PCR reads, yields one record per CDR3 protein. The sample carries hundreds of thousands of distinct CDR3 sequences, roughly 14% recorded once. Patients with ophthalmopathy all had a Clinical Activity Score of at least 3, a NOSPECS grade of at least 4 and duration under 3 months. The CDR3 has 13 residues. V was pared by 2 bases and J by 5 bases, with 7 bases between. The germline gives CDR1 MNHEY, CDR2 SVGEGT.

V usage is TRBV6-2 or TRBV6-3 and J usage is TRBJ2-1; no clear D gene. Sequences were obtained from blood. The source is a man aged 18 to 30 with Graves' ophthalmopathy. CDR3 in DNA: TGTGCCAGCAGTTACCAAGGAAACAATGAGCAGTTCTTC. Amino acid sequence: CASSYQGNNEQFF.